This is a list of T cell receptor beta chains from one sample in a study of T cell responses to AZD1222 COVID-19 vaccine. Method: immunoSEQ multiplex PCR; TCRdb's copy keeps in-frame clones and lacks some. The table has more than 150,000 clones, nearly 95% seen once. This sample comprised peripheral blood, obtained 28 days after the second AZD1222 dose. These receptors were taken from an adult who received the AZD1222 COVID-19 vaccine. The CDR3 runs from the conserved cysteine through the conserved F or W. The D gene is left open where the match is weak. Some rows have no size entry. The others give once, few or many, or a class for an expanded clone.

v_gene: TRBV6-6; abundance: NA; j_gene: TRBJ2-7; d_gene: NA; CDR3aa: CASRPPSYEQYF; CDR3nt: TGTGCCAGCAGACCCCCTAGCTACGAGCAGTACTTC
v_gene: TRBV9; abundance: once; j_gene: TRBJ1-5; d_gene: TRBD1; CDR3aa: CASSPQGAGNQPQHF; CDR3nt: TGTGCCAGCAGTCCTCAGGGGGCTGGCAATCAGCCCCAGCATTTT
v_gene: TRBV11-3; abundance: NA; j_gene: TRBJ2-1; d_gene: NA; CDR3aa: CASALDGVNNEQFF; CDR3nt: TGTGCCAGCGCCTTGGACGGGGTTAACAATGAGCAGTTCTTC
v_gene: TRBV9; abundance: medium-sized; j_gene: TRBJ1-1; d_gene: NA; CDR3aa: CASSAGDATEAFF; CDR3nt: TGTGCCAGCAGCGCCGGGGACGCCACTGAAGCTTTCTTT
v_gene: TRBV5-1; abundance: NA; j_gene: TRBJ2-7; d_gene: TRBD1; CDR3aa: CASSIGQGGTHEQYF; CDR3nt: TGCGCCAGCAGCATAGGACAGGGGGGAACCCACGAGCAGTACTTC
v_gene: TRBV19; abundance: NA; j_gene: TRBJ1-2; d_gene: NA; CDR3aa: CASSTPPDGYTF; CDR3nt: TGTGCCAGTAGTACCCCTCCGGATGGCTACACCTTC
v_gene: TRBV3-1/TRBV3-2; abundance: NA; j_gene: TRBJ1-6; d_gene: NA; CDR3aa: CASSPKSTTGTWGQALHF; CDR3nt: TGTGCCAGCAGCCCCAAGTCGACCACCGGGACATGGGGTCAGGCCCTCCACTTT
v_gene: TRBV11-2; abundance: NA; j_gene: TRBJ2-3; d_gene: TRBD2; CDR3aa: CASSIPAGGSTDTQYF; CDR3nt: TGTGCCAGCAGCATACCCGCGGGGGGCAGCACAGATACGCAGTATTTT
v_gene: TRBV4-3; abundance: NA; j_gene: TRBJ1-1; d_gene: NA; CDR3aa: CASSRDVRVEAFF; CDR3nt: TGCGCCAGCAGCCGAGATGTACGGGTTGAGGCTTTCTTT
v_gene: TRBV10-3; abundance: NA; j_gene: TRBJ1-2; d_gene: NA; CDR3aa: CAISTRGEAYGYTF; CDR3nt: TGTGCCATCAGTACCAGGGGTGAAGCCTATGGCTACACCTTC
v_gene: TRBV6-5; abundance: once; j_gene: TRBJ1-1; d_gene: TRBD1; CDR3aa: CASSYSTGEGEAFF; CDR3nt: TGTGCCAGCAGTTACTCCACAGGGGAAGGTGAAGCTTTCTTT
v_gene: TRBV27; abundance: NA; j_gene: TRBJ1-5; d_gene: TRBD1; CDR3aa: CASTSGTEYQPQHF; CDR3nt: TGTGCCAGCACCTCTGGGACAGAATATCAGCCCCAGCATTTT
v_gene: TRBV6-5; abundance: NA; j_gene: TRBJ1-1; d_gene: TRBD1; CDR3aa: CASSYGTGVNTEAFF; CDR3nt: TGTGCCAGCAGTTACGGGACAGGGGTGAACACTGAAGCTTTCTTT
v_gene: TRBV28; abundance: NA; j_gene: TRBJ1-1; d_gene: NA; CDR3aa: CASSLGTPEAFF; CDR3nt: TGTGCCAGCAGCCTTGGGACACCTGAAGCTTTCTTT
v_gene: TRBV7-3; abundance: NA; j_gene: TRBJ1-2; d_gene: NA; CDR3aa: CASSPQPGQTPNYGYTF; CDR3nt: TGTGCCAGCAGCCCCCAGCCAGGACAGACCCCTAACTATGGCTACACCTTC
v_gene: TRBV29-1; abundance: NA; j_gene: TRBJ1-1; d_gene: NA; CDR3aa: CSVRLGAEAFF; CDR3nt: TGCAGCGTTAGGCTAGGGGCTGAAGCTTTCTTT